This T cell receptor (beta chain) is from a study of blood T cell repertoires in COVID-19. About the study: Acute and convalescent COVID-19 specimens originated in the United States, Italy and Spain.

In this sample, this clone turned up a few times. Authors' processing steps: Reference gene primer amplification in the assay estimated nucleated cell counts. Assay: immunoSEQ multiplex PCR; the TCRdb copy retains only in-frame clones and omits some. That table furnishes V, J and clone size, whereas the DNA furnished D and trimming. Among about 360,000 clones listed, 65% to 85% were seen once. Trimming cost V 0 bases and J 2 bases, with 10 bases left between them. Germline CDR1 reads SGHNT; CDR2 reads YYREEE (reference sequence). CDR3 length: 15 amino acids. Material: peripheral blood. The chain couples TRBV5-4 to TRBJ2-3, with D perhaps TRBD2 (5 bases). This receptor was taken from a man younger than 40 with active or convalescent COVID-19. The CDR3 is CASSLESGSTDTQYF. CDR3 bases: TGTGCCAGCAGCTTGGAATCGGGGTCCACAGATACGCAGTATTTT.